The entry below gives a single TCR beta chain sequence along with its context. The sample originates from a study of Graves' ophthalmopathy and Graves' hyperthyroidism. CDR3 length: 14 amino acids. V dropped 1 base and J dropped 7; count of bases not matched to a gene: 4. Germline-derived CDR1 and CDR2 are MNHNS and SASEGT. Using RNA transcripts, the TCR beta CDR3 regions were amplified. HTBI primers primed a first-round RT-PCR, and a second-round multiplex PCR followed. One entry per CDR3 protein results from TCRdb running MiXCR on the multiplex PCR reads. The table includes around 670,000 distinct CDR3 sequences, around 40% detected once.

The chain has TRBV6-1 and TRBJ1-5; 7 bases fit TRBD1. Sequencing used peripheral blood. This TCR derives from an adult man with Graves' ophthalmopathy. CDR3 loop: CASSEGTGAQPQHF. DNA for the CDR3: TGTGCCAGCAGTGAAGGGACAGGCGCCCAGCCCCAGCATTTT.